The source of this T cell receptor (beta chain) is a study of blood T cells in healthy people across ages. CDR1 is MGHRA and CDR2 is YSYEKL in the germline V gene. The ends lost 1 base at V and 6 bases at J; junction bases unmatched: 6. The CDR3 has 14 amino acids. The people who gave samples were healthy Caucasians from Russia, aged roughly 6 to 100. Per sample, a minimum of 6.5 million PBMCs were isolated. This clonotype was observed a handful of times. A second PCR of about 7 to 11 cycles used a sample-barcoded 5' primer and a J-beta primer mix. Every sample produced at least 2.5 million CDR3-containing paired-end reads. A single record per CDR3 protein comes from TCRdb applying MiXCR to the 5' RACE reads. This table has more than 1 million distinct CDR3 sequences, under 45% appearing once.

The receptor was derived from an older woman in good health. The sample taken for sequencing was blood. The genes are TRBV4-1 and TRBJ2-7; 7 nucleotides align to TRBD1. CDR3 sequence: CASSQGDRDLEQYF. The CDR3 DNA reads as TGCGCCAGCAGCCAAGGAGACAGGGATCTCGAGCAGTACTTC.